Reported below is one T cell receptor (beta chain). The antigen remains undetermined. Carrying UMI labels, the TRB cDNA libraries were prepared through 5' RACE. TCRdb re-called the 5' RACE reads, yielding one record per CDR3 amino acid sequence without DNA. Its listing shows around 63,000 distinct CDR3 sequences. This specimen belongs to a study of CXCR3-negative and CXCR3-positive naive CD8 T cells. Study findings and constraints: TRB CDR3s were more hydrophobic in CXCR3-positive than in CXCR3-negative naive cells. Memory CD8+ cells showed much lower diversity, while both naive subsets displayed comparably high diversity.

The germline gives CDR1 SQVTM, CDR2 ANQGSEA. CDR3 length: 13 residues. The TCR comes from a human donor in good health. Some clones in this sample may be carry-over from other donors' samples. The chain couples TRBV29-1 to TRBJ1-2. Sequencing used naive CXCR3+ CD8+ T cells from blood. As for subset: CD45RO-CCR7+CD27+CD95- naive CD8+ T cells expressing CXCR3 (TNR3+). This chain's CDR3 is CSVEDPVVSGYTF. The entire variable domain, with the rest obtained from reference TRBV29-1 and TRBJ1-2, is as follows: SAVISQKPSRDICQRGTSLTIQCQVDSQVTMMFWYRQQPGQSLTLIATANQGSEATYESGFVIDKFPISRPNLTFSTLTVSNMSPEDSSIYLCSVEDPVVSGYTFGSGTRLTVV.